This is a list of T cell receptor beta chains from one sample in a study of shared clonotypes between healthy human individuals. The method was immunoSEQ multiplex PCR; TCRdb's version includes in-frame clones alone and lacks a portion of them. The table has about 490,000 clones, 76% seen once. Sequences were obtained from PBMCs. These receptor sequences come from a woman in her thirties or forties in good health. Some clones in this sample may be carry-over from other donors' samples. CDR3s include the opening cysteine and the closing phenylalanine or tryptophan. The D gene is left open where the match is weak.

d_call	v_call	j_call	cdr3_aa	cdr3_nt
-	TRBV30	TRBJ1-1	CACTHPPLMYTEAFF	TGTGCCTGTACACATCCCCCCTTAATGTACACTGAAGCTTTCTTT
-	TRBV2	TRBJ1-1	CASREVAYTEAFF	TGTGCCAGCAGGGAGGTCGCGTACACTGAAGCTTTCTTT
TRBD2	TRBV6-1	TRBJ2-7	CASSGTSGPYEQYF	TGTGCCAGCAGTGGGACTAGCGGACCCTACGAGCAGTACTTC
-	TRBV10-1	TRBJ2-2	CASRLESNTGELFF	TGCGCCAGTCGACTGGAGTCGAACACCGGGGAGCTGTTTTTT
-	TRBV21-1	TRBJ2-3	CASTPREGPDTQYF	TGTGCCAGCACCCCGAGGGAGGGCCCAGATACGCAGTATTTT
-	TRBV6-6	TRBJ2-2	CASSPTRNTGELFF	TGTGCCAGCAGCCCTACAAGGAACACCGGGGAGCTGTTTTTT
-	TRBV6-1	TRBJ2-2	CASRQGGAETGELFF	TGTGCCAGCAGGCAAGGAGGGGCGGAGACCGGGGAGCTGTTTTTT
TRBD2	TRBV14	TRBJ2-1	CASSQEGGVPIGEQFF	TGTGCCAGCAGCCAAGAGGGGGGGGTCCCCATCGGTGAGCAGTTCTTC
TRBD1	TRBV5-6	TRBJ1-2	CASSPPQGNYGYTF	TGTGCCAGCAGCCCTCCACAGGGGAACTATGGCTACACCTTC
TRBD2	TRBV27	TRBJ2-2	CASSPLRAGDRAGELFF	TGTGCCAGCAGTCCCCTACGAGCGGGAGATCGGGCCGGGGAGCTGTTTTTT